A single sample gave rise to the 27 T cell receptor beta chains below, sequenced in a study of Tregs in tolerant kidney transplant recipients. The protocol was immunoSEQ multiplex PCR, while the TCRdb copy is restricted to in-frame clones and leaves out a portion. The top ten clones hold 0.55% to 0.6% of a sample with tens of thousands of clones, under 98% of them seen once. Material: CD4+ T cells from blood, obtained before the transplant. These receptors all stem from a human donor who received a combined kidney and bone marrow transplant.

The rearrangement links TRBV13 to TRBJ2-3, with TRBD2 identical over 9 bases. Trimming at V came to 2 bases and at J to 7 bases, leaving 10 bases not matched to a gene. CDR1 is PRHDT and CDR2 is FYEKMQ in the germline V gene (reference sequence). The CDR3 length is 16 residues. CDR3: CASSLSERGVLNTQYF. The DNA for the CDR3 is TGTGCCAGCAGCTTATCAGAGCGGGGGGTTCTGAATACGCAGTATTTT.

The CDR3 is CASSLQGTLVAEAFF. CDR3 DNA sequence: TGTGCCAGCAGCTTACAGGGGACATTGGTAGCTGAAGCTTTCTTT. This rearrangement joins TRBV7-3 to TRBJ1-1; perhaps TRBD1 as D (6 bases). CDR3 length equals 15 residues. In germline, CDR1 is SGHTA, CDR2 FQGTGA. Trimming removed 2 bases from V and 6 bases from J, with 16 bases in between.

The rearrangement links TRBV29-1 to TRBJ2-1; perhaps TRBD2 as D (5 bases). The V end lost 1 base, the J end lost 7 bases, and 26 bases lay between the germline ends. Per germline, CDR1 SQVTM and CDR2 ANQGSEA. This CDR3 has 18 amino acids. This CDR3 is CSVEVWTGSTGIGNEQFF. The DNA for the CDR3 is TGCAGCGTTGAAGTCTGGACTGGGTCTACGGGGATCGGGAATGAGCAGTTCTTC.

A remark on this clone: The junction differs from germline at one of its ends, possibly a read error. The rearrangement uses TRBV4-2 and TRBJ1-3; perhaps TRBD1 as D (6 bases). From germline, CDR1 is LGHNA and CDR2 YNFKEQ. The CDR3 totals 17 residues. This CDR3 is CASSQGTLGATGNTIYF. CDR3 sequence (DNA): TGTGCCAGCAGTCAAGGGACTTTGGGGGCCACTGGAAACACCATATATTTT.

The chain is built from TRBV6-5 and TRBJ2-2; D not resolved. CDR3 length equals 15 residues. Germline V CDR1 and CDR2: MNHEY, SVGAGI. V lost 0 bases and J 1 base, leaving 6 bases between the germline ends. CDR3 coding DNA: TGTGCCAGCAGTTACTCGCCGCGGAACACCGGGGAGCTGTTTTTT. Amino acids: CASSYSPRNTGELFF.

The genes are TRBV5-4 and TRBJ1-4; D ambiguous. The CDR3 is made up of 16 amino acids. Germline V CDR1 and CDR2: SGHNT, YYREEE (reference sequence). The V gene lost 0 bases and the J gene lost 7 bases, with 16 bases spanning the gap. The CDR3 sequence is CASSLDLRPAGEKLFF. CDR3 DNA sequence: TGTGCCAGCAGCTTGGATCTTCGCCCGGCGGGTGAAAAACTGTTTTTT.

V usage is TRBV7-9 and J usage is TRBJ1-4; tentatively, D is TRBD1 (6 bases). The CDR3 is 15 amino acids. Germline values: CDR1 SEHNR, CDR2 FQNEAQ (reference sequence). Trimming stripped 4 bases from V and 4 bases from J, with 13 bases between. The DNA for the CDR3 is TGTGCCAGCAGCTCCTACAGGGTTCTTAATGAAAAACTGTTTTTT. Translation gives CASSSYRVLNEKLFF.

The chain is built from TRBV28 and TRBJ1-5; TRBD1 agrees at 7 bases. Germline lookup yields CDR1 MDHEN and CDR2 SYDVKM. The CDR3 consists of 15 residues. Losses at the gene ends were 6 bases for V and 1 base for J; bases not matched to a gene: 6. DNA for the CDR3: TGTGCCAGCAGCATGACAGGGATCAGCAATCAGCCCCAGCATTTT. This gives the protein CASSMTGISNQPQHF.

The J gene is TRBJ2-7, the V gene TRBV19; D perhaps matches TRBD1 (5 bases). Looked up from germline, CDR1 is LNHDA and CDR2 is SQIVND (reference sequence). The CDR3 covers 15 residues. The ends were cut back, 0 bases at V and 2 bases at J, with 11 bases in the middle. DNA of the CDR3: TGTGCCAGTAGTATAGATCCAGGCAGGGCCTACGAGCAGTACTTC. It specifies CASSIDPGRAYEQYF.

The rearrangement joins TRBV9 to TRBJ1-2; D remains unclear. Trimming cost V 7 bases and J 5 bases, with 15 bases left between them. CDR1 and CDR2 from the germline V gene are SGDLS and YYNGEE. This CDR3 is 13 amino acids long. CDR3 in DNA: TGTGCCAGCCTCCATCCCACCGGGTATGGCTACACCTTC. Amino acid sequence: CASLHPTGYGYTF.

The chain is built from TRBV19 and TRBJ2-7, with 9 bases aligning to TRBD1. In germline, CDR1 is LNHDA, CDR2 SQIVND (reference sequence). This CDR3 is 14 amino acids long. V gave up 1 base and J gave up 2 bases; unmatched junction bases: 0. CDR3 sequence reads: CASSIGQGAYEQYF. The CDR3 DNA follows: TGTGCCAGTAGTATAGGACAGGGGGCCTACGAGCAGTACTTC.

The chain joins TRBV11-2 to TRBJ1-1, with TRBD1 matching 8 bases. The germline V gene has CDR1 SGHAT and CDR2 FQNNGV. The CDR3 runs to 15 residues. J was trimmed by 1 base and V by 5 bases; bases with no gene match: 6. The CDR3 DNA reads as TGTGCCAGCAGCCCGACGGGACAGGCGAACACTGAAGCTTTCTTT. Encoded protein: CASSPTGQANTEAFF.

The rearrangement uses TRBV19 and TRBJ2-5, with 8 bases lining up with TRBD1. Germline loops: CDR1 LNHDA, CDR2 SQIVND (reference sequence). CDR3 length: 15 residues. Trimming took 3 bases from V and 7 from J; bases not matched to a gene: 10. CDR3 amino acids: CASSMGGQALMTQYF. CDR3 bases: TGTGCCAGTAGTATGGGGGGACAGGCCCTTATGACCCAGTACTTC. The complete variable domain, with remaining parts taken from reference TRBV19 and TRBJ2-5, reads DGGITQSPKYLFRKEGQNVTLSCEQNLNHDAMYWYRQDPGQGLRLIYYSQIVNDFQKGDIAEGYSVSREKKESFPLTVTSAQKNPTAFYLCASSMGGQALMTQYFGPGTRLLVL.

The genes are TRBV9 and TRBJ2-1, with D possibly being TRBD2 (5 bases). CDR1 and CDR2 from the germline V gene are SGDLS and YYNGEE. The CDR3 length is 16 residues. The V end lost 0 bases, the J end lost 6 bases, and 16 bases lay between the germline ends. CDR3 in amino acids: CASSVGASPRVNEQFF. The CDR3 nucleotides read TGTGCCAGCAGCGTAGGTGCTAGCCCCCGGGTCAATGAGCAGTTCTTC.

The chain combines TRBV7-2 with TRBJ1-5, with TRBD1 identical over 7 bases. Trimming at V came to 7 bases and at J to 0 bases, leaving 9 bases not matched to a gene. CDR3 length equals 16 residues. Germline V gene lookup returns CDR1 SGHTA and CDR2 FQGNSA. CDR3 in DNA: TGTGCCAGCAAAAGGGCAGGGGGGTATAGCAATCAGCCCCAGCATTTT. This translates into CASKRAGGYSNQPQHF.

The chain has TRBV6-6 and TRBJ1-2, with 7 bases lining up with TRBD1. V shed 6 bases, J shed 0 bases, and the junction held 4 bases outside the gene matches. This CDR3 contains 14 residues. Germline-derived CDR1 and CDR2 are MNHNY and SVGAGI (reference sequence). The CDR3 loop is CASSPGTANYGYTF. The CDR3 DNA is TGTGCCAGCAGCCCCGGGACAGCTAACTATGGCTACACCTTC.

The chain combines TRBV7-2 with TRBJ1-3; D call uncertain. The CDR3 consists of 16 residues. Germline assignment: CDR1 SGHTA and CDR2 FQGNSA. Trimming took 5 bases from V and 3 from J, leaving 17 bases between them. CDR3 in DNA: TGTGCCAGCAGCGCTTCCCAGGCGGGTAGTGGAAACACCATATATTTT. This encodes CASSASQAGSGNTIYF. The full variable domain, with the rest looked up from reference TRBV7-2 and TRBJ1-3, is GAGVSQSPSNKVTEKGKDVELRCDPISGHTALYWYRQSLGQGLEFLIYFQGNSAPDKSGLPSDRFSAERTGGSVSTLTIQRTQQEDSAVYLCASSASQAGSGNTIYFGEGSWLTVV.

This sequence joins TRBV6-1 and TRBJ1-5; TRBD1 is a possible D gene (6 bases). V lost 8 bases and J 1 base, leaving 15 bases between the germline ends. Germline-derived CDR1 and CDR2 are MNHNS and SASEGT. The CDR3 is 15 amino acids. The DNA for the CDR3 is TGTGCCAGCTCCCCGGGGGGGCAGAGCAATCAGCCCCAGCATTTT. Residues: CASSPGGQSNQPQHF.

The chain is built from TRBV12-5 and TRBJ2-2; 7 bases are a match to TRBD1. The CDR3 extends over 18 amino acids. Germline-derived CDR1 and CDR2 are LGHNT and FRNRAP. V was pared by 0 bases and J by 4 bases, with 11 bases of the junction left unmatched. The CDR3 sequence is CASGLVRTGRAGTGELFF. The CDR3 DNA reads TGTGCTAGTGGTTTGGTACGGACAGGTCGAGCAGGCACCGGGGAGCTGTTTTTT. Full variable domain (remainder filled in from reference TRBV12-5 and TRBJ2-2): DARVTQTPRHKVTEMGQEVTMRCQPILGHNTVFWYRQTMMQGLELLAYFRNRAPLDDSGMPKDRFSAEMPDATLATLKIQPSEPRDSAVYFCASGLVRTGRAGTGELFFGEGSRLTVL.

The chain combines TRBV29-1 with TRBJ1-2; 8 positions agree with TRBD1. CDR1 SQVTM and CDR2 ANQGSEA come from the germline V gene. V trimming: 8 bases; J trimming: 7 bases; junction bases outside the gene matches: 12. This CDR3 has 13 amino acids. In nucleotides, the CDR3 is TGCAGCTTACTGGACAGGGTTAGCCTTGGCTACACCTTC. Protein sequence: CSLLDRVSLGYTF.

The chain employs TRBV7-8 and TRBJ2-1; the match to TRBD1 covers 7 bases. V was clipped by 5 bases and J by 12 bases; unmatched bases: 1. CDR3 size: 10 residues. CDR1 SGHVS and CDR2 FQNEAQ come from the germline V gene. The CDR3 here is CASSRDRQFF. CDR3 DNA sequence: TGTGCCAGCAGCCGGGACAGGCAGTTCTTC.

This sequence joins TRBV7-2 and TRBJ1-3; D is unresolved. V was cut by 10 bases and J by 0 bases, with 13 bases left in between. The germline CDR1 and CDR2 sequences are SGHTA and FQGNSA. The CDR3 length is 14 residues. This CDR3 reads CATKTQHSGNTIYF. Written as DNA, the CDR3 is TGTGCCACCAAAACACAGCACTCTGGAAACACCATATATTTT. Drawing the rest from reference TRBV7-2 and TRBJ1-3, the complete variable domain is GAGVSQSPSNKVTEKGKDVELRCDPISGHTALYWYRQSLGQGLEFLIYFQGNSAPDKSGLPSDRFSAERTGGSVSTLTIQRTQQEDSAVYLCATKTQHSGNTIYFGEGSWLTVV.

The V and J genes are TRBV6-1 and TRBJ2-5; 7 bases match TRBD1. Germline V gives CDR1 MNHNS, CDR2 SASEGT. Trimming removed 2 bases from V and 0 bases from J; junction bases left unmatched: 6. This CDR3 region has 16 residues. DNA of the CDR3: TGTGCCAGCAGTGAAAGCAGGGGGTCCAACCAAGAGACCCAGTACTTC. Protein: CASSESRGSNQETQYF.

The chain joins TRBV5-1 to TRBJ1-6; tentative D call: TRBD1 (5 bases). Trimming removed 5 bases from V and 8 bases from J, with 8 bases in between. Germline-derived CDR1 and CDR2 are SGHRS and YFSETQ. CDR3 size: 12 residues. CDR3 bases: TGCGCCAGCAGTTTACAGGATTCACCCCTCCACTTT. This encodes CASSLQDSPLHF.

The CDR3 loop is CASSEGSPYNEQFF. The CDR3 DNA follows: TGTGCCAGCAGTGAAGGTTCCCCATACAATGAGCAGTTCTTC. The J gene is TRBJ2-1, the V gene TRBV6-1, with no clear D. Per the germline V gene, CDR1 is MNHNS and CDR2 is SASEGT. The CDR3 loop spans 14 amino acids. V lost 1 base to trimming and J lost 4 bases, with 8 bases between them.

As DNA, the CDR3 is TGTGCCAGCAGTTACTTGGACAGGGTAGACGGCTACACCTTC. Residues: CASSYLDRVDGYTF. The rearrangement links TRBV6-6 to TRBJ1-2; 8 bases map to TRBD1. From germline, CDR1 is MNHNY and CDR2 SVGAGI (reference sequence). The CDR3 has 14 residues. V lost 1 base and J lost 8; bases outside the gene matches: 6.

This clone was seen a single time. CDR3 sequence: CASSPVPLAKNIQYF. The CDR3 DNA sequence: TGTGCCAGCAGCCCGGTACCCCTAGCCAAAAACATTCAGTACTTC. This rearrangement joins TRBV7-2 to TRBJ2-4; D is unclear. This CDR3 spans 15 amino acids. CDR1 is SGHTA, CDR2 FQGNSA, per germline. V lost 5 bases and J 0 bases, leaving 11 bases between the germline ends.